This is a list of T cell receptor beta chains from one sample in a study of cytomegalovirus exposure and HLA in healthy donors. Produced via immunoSEQ multiplex PCR; TCRdb's table is partial and in-frame only. The profile covers approximately 140,000 clones, with roughly 85% appearing a single time and approximately 1.2% taken by the ten largest. Sequenced input: PBMCs. These receptors all come from a boy aged 5-17 years in good health and CMV-seronegative. Both conserved end residues are part of each CDR3. Fields, in order: J gene, clone size, V gene, D gene, CDR3 length, CDR3 protein, CDR3 DNA. D genes are given only for firm matches. Where a row states a size, it is once, few, many or the class of an expanded clone; other rows omit it.

TRBJ2-7 - TRBV5-4 TRBD2 14 CASSAGTNSYEQYF TGTGCCAGCAGCGCCGGGACTAACTCCTACGAGCAGTACTTC
TRBJ2-4 - TRBV30 - 14 CAWSKTGFENIQYF TGTGCCTGGAGTAAAACAGGGTTTGAAAACATTCAGTACTTC
TRBJ2-5 - TRBV15 TRBD2 15 CATSGGLAGQETQYF TGTGCCACCAGCGGCGGACTAGCGGGCCAGGAGACCCAGTACTTC
TRBJ1-3 once TRBV7-7 - 13 CASSSGPGNTIYF TGTGCCAGCAGCAGCGGCCCCGGAAACACCATATATTTT
TRBJ2-1 - TRBV21-1 - 16 CASSKRSGSDHNEQFF TGTGCCAGCAGCAAGAGAAGCGGGAGCGACCACAATGAGCAGTTCTTC
TRBJ2-7 - TRBV5-1 TRBD2 16 CASSLVGAGDSYEQYF TGCGCCAGCAGCTTGGTAGGCGCGGGAGACTCCTACGAGCAGTACTTC
TRBJ2-1 - TRBV6-6 TRBD2 15 CASSSSGRAADEQFF TGTGCCAGCAGTTCTAGCGGGAGGGCCGCGGATGAGCAGTTCTTC
TRBJ1-1 - TRBV10-3 - 14 CATQFEGRNTEAFF TGTGCCACTCAGTTCGAGGGCCGGAACACTGAAGCTTTCTTT
TRBJ2-7 - TRBV7-2 TRBD2 16 CASSPGLAGASYEQYF TGTGCCAGCAGCCCTGGACTAGCGGGGGCCTCCTACGAGCAGTACTTC
TRBJ1-2 - TRBV28 - 14 CASSLFRGSSGYTF TGTGCCAGCAGTTTATTTCGGGGAAGCTCTGGCTACACCTTC
TRBJ2-1 - TRBV7-8 TRBD2 14 CASSQRGRVNKQFF TGTGCCAGCAGTCAGCGGGGGAGGGTCAATAAGCAGTTCTTC
TRBJ2-2 - TRBV7-2 TRBD2 16 CASSPPGLAGAGELFF TGTGCCAGCAGCCCTCCGGGGCTAGCGGGAGCCGGGGAGCTGTTTTTT
TRBJ1-1 - TRBV7-9 - 14 CASSLAGGNTEAFF TGTGCCAGCAGCTTAGCGGGGGGGAACACTGAAGCTTTCTTT
TRBJ1-2 - TRBV4-1 - 14 CASRGGQAAGGYTF TGCGCCAGCAGAGGAGGGCAGGCGGCGGGTGGCTACACCTTC
TRBJ1-1 - TRBV5-8 - 13 CASSFRDTGEAFF TGTGCCAGCAGCTTCCGGGACACCGGTGAAGCTTTCTTT
TRBJ1-2 - TRBV5-1 TRBD1 14 CASSLDRGLGSYTF TGCGCCAGCAGCCTAGACAGGGGCCTGGGGAGCTACACCTTC
TRBJ2-3 - TRBV7-9 - 14 CASSLAGVTDTQYF TGTGCCAGCAGCTTAGCGGGAGTAACAGATACGCAGTATTTT
TRBJ1-2 - TRBV7-9 - 16 CASSHTLVQGKDGYTF TGTGCCAGCAGCCATACGCTTGTGCAGGGGAAGGATGGCTACACCTTC
TRBJ2-1 - TRBV7-2 - 15 CASSPWGDRPREQFF TGTGCCAGCAGCCCCTGGGGGGACCGCCCAAGAGAGCAGTTCTTC
TRBJ2-6 few TRBV5-1 - 13 CASSYSGANVLTF TGCGCCAGCAGTTACTCTGGGGCCAACGTCCTGACTTTC
TRBJ2-2 - TRBV6-6 - 14 CASTGVGFTRELFF TGTGCCAGCACGGGGGTGGGTTTTACCAGGGAGCTGTTTTTT
TRBJ1-1 - TRBV5-4 - 13 CASSVTADTEAFF TGTGCCAGCAGCGTGACCGCGGACACTGAAGCTTTCTTT
TRBJ2-7 few TRBV7-9 TRBD2 15 CASSLVGTSAYEQYF TGTGCCAGCAGCCTTGTCGGGACTAGCGCCTACGAGCAGTACTTC
TRBJ1-5 - TRBV30 TRBD1 13 CAWSFGRGQPQHF TGTGCCTGGTCTTTTGGCAGGGGGCAGCCCCAGCATTTT
TRBJ2-3 once TRBV13 TRBD1 15 CASSLMRQGTDTQYF TGTGCCAGCAGCTTAATGAGACAGGGGACAGATACGCAGTATTTT
TRBJ1-5 once TRBV6-6 - 14 CASSSMGDNQPQHF TGTGCCAGCAGTTCAATGGGAGACAATCAGCCCCAGCATTTT